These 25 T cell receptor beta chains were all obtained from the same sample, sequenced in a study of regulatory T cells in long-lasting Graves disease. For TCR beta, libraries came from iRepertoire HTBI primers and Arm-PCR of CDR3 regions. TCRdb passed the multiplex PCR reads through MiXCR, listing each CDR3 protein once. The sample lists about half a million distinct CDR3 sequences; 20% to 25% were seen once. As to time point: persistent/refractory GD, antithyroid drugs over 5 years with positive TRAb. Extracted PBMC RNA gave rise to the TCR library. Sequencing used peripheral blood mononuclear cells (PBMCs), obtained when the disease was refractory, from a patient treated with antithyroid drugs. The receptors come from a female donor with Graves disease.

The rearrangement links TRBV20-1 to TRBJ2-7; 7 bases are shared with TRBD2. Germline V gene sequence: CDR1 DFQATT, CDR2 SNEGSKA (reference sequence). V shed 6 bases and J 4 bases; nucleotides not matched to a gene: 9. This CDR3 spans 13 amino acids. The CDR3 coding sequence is TGCAGTGCGCGCCCCTTGCGGGGGTACGAGCAGTACTTC. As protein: CSARPLRGYEQYF.

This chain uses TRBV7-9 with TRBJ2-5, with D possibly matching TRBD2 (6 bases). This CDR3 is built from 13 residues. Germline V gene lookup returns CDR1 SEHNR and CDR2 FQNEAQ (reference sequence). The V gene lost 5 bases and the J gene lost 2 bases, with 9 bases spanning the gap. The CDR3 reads CASSLDYQETQYF. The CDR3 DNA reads TGTGCCAGCAGCCTGGACTATCAAGAGACCCAGTACTTC.

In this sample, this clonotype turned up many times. The CDR3 sequence: CASMLASGTGEAGYTF. As DNA, the CDR3 is TGTGCCAGCATGCTAGCCTCCGGGACAGGGGAAGCTGGCTACACCTTC. The rearrangement links TRBV28 to TRBJ1-2; 10 nucleotides agree with TRBD1. CDR3 size: 16 residues. With 7 bases clipped from V and 7 bases from J, the junction kept 15 bases outside the gene matches. Germline CDR1 MDHEN, CDR2 SYDVKM.

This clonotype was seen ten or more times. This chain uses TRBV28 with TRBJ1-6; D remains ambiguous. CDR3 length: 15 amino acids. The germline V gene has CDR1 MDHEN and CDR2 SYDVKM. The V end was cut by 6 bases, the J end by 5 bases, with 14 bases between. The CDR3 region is CASSEIGPNNSPLHF. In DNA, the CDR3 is TGTGCCAGCAGCGAAATAGGTCCCAATAATTCACCCCTCCACTTT.

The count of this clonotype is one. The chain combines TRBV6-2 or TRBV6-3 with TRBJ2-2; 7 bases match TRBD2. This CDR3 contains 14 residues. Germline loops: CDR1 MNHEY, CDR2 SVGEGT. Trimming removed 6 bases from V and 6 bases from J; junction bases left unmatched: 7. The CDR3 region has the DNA TGTGCCAGCAGAGGGACTAAAATTCCCGGGGAGCTGTTTTTT. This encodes CASRGTKIPGELFF.

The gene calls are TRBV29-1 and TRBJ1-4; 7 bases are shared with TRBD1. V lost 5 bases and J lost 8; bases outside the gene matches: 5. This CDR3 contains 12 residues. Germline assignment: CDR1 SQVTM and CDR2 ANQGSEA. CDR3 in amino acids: CSVRQGNEKLFF. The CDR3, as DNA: TGCAGCGTTCGACAGGGTAACGAAAAACTGTTTTTT.

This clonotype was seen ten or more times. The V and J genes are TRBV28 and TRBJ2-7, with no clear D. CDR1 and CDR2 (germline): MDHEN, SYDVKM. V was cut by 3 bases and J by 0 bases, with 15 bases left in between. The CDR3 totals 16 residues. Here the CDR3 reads CASSFGFGGASYEQYF. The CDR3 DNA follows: TGTGCCAGCAGTTTCGGTTTCGGCGGAGCCTCCTACGAGCAGTACTTC.

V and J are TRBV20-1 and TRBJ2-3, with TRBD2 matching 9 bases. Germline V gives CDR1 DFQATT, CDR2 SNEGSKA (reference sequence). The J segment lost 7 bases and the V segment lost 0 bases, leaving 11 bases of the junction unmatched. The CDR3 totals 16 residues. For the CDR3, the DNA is TGCAGTGCTAGAGATGGGACTAGCCTACAGCACCATACGCAGTATTTT. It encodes CSARDGTSLQHHTQYF.

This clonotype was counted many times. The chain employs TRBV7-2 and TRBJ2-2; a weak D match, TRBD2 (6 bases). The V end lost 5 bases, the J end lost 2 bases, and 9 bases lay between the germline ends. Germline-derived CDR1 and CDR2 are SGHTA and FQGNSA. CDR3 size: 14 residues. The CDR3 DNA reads TGTGCCAGCAGCGCGGGACTTAACACCGGGGAGCTGTTTTTT. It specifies CASSAGLNTGELFF.

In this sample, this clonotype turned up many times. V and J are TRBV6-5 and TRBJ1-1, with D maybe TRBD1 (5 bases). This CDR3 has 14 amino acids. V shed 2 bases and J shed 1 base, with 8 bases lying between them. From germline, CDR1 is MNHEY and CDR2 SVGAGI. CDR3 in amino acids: CASSYGGWNTEAFF. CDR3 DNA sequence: TGTGCCAGCAGTTACGGGGGGTGGAACACTGAAGCTTTCTTT.

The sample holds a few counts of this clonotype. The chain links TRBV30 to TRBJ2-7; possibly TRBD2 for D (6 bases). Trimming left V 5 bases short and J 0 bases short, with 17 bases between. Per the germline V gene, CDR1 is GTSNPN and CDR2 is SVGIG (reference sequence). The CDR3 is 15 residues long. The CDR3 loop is CAWGGDGKSSYEQYF. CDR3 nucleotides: TGTGCCTGGGGAGGGGACGGAAAGAGCTCCTACGAGCAGTACTTC.

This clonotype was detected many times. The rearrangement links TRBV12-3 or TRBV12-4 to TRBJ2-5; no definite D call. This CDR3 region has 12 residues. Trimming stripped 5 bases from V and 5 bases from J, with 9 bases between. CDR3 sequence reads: CASSKWVETQYF. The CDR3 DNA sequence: TGTGCCAGCAGTAAATGGGTGGAGACCCAGTACTTC.

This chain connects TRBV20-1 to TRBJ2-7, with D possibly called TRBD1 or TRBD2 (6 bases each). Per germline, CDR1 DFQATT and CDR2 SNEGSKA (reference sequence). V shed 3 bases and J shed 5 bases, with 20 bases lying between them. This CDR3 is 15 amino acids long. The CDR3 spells CSASIGLGGRDEQYF. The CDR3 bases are TGCAGTGCTAGTATCGGACTTGGGGGGCGAGACGAGCAGTACTTC.

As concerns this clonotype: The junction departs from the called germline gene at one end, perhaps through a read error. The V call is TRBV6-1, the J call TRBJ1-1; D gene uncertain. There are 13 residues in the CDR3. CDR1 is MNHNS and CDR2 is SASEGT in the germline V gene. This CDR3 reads CASSEVDFTKAFF. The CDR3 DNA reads TGTGCCAGCAGTGAGGTAGACTTCACTAAAGCTTTCTTT.

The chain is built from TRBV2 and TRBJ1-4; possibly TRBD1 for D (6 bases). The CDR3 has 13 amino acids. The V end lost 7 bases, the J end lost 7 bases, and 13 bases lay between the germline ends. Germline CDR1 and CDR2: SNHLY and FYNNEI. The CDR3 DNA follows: TGTGCCAGCAAGGGGAGAGGGGGTGAAAAACTGTTTTTT. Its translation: CASKGRGGEKLFF.

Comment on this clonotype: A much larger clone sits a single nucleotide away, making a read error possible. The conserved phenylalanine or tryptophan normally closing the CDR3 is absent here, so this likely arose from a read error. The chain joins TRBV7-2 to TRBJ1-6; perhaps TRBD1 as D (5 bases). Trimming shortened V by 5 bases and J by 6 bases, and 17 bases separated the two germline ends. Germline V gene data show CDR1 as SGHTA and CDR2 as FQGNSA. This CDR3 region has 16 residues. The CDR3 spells CASSHTPGLSNSPLHL. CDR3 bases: TGTGCCAGCAGCCATACGCCGGGACTGAGTAATTCACCCCTCCACCTT.

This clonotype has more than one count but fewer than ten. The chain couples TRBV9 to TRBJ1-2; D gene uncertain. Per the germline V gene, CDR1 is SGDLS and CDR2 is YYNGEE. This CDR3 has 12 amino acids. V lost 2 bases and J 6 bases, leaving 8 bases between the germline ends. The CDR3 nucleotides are TGTGCCAGCAGCGTGGGGTTGAATGGCTACACCTTC. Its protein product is CASSVGLNGYTF.

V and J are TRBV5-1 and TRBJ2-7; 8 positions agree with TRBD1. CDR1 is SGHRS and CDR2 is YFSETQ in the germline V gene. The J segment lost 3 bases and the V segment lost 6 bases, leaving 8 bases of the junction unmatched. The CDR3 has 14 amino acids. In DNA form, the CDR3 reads TGCGCCAGCAAGTGGGACAGGTACCGCTACGAGCAGTACTTC. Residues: CASKWDRYRYEQYF.

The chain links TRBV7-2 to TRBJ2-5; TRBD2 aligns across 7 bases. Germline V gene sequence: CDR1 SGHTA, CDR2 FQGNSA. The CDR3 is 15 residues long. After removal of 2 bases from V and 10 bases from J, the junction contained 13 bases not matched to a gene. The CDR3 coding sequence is TGTGCCAGCAGCTTATCGGGGGGAGTTAGTTTGGGCCAGTACTTC. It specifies CASSLSGGVSLGQYF.

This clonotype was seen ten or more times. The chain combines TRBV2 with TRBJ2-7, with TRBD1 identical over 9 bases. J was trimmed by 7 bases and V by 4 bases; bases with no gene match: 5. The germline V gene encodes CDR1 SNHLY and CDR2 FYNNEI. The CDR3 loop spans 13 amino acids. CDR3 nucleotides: TGTGCCAGCAGTGCCGGACAGGGGAGAGAGCAGTACTTC. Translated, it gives CASSAGQGREQYF. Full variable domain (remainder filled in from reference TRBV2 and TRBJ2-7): EPEVTQTPSHQVTQMGQEVILRCVPISNHLYFYWYRQILGQKVEFLVSFYNNEISEKSEIFDDQFSVERPDGSNFTLKIRSTKLEDSAMYFCASSAGQGREQYFGPGTRLTVT.

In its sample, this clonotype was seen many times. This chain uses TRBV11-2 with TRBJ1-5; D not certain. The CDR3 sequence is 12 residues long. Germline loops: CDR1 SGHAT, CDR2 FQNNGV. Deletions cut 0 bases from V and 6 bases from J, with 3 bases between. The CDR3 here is CASSLEGQPQHF. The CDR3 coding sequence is TGTGCCAGCAGCTTAGAAGGTCAGCCCCAGCATTTT.

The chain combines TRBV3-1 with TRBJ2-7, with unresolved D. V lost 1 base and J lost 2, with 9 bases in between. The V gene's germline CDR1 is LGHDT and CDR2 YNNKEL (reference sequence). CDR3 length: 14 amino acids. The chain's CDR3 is CASSQGVRPYEQYF. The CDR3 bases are TGTGCCAGCAGCCAAGGTGTTAGGCCCTACGAGCAGTACTTC.

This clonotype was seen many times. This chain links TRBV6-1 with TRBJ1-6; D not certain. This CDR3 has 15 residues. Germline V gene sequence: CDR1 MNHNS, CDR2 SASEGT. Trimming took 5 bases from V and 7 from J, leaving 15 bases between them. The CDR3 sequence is CASSRGGRTNSPLHF. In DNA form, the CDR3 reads TGTGCCAGCAGTCGTGGAGGCAGGACGAATTCACCCCTCCACTTT.

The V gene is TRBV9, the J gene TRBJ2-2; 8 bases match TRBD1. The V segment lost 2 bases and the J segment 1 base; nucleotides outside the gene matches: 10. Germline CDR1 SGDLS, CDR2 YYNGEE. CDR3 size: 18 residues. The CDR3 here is CASSVRDQGAGNTGELFF. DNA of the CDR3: TGTGCCAGCAGCGTCCGGGACCAGGGGGCGGGGAACACCGGGGAGCTGTTTTTT.

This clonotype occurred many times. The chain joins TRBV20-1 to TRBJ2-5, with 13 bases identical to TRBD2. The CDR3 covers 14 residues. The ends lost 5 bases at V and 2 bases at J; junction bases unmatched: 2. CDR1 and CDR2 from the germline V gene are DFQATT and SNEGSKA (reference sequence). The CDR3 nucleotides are TGCAGTGCTCCGGGACTAGCGGGGCAAGAGACCCAGTACTTC. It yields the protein CSAPGLAGQETQYF.